The clone carrying this TCR beta chain was picked up a small number of times. Its target is not known. The data are from a study of identical twins. Germline CDR1 and CDR2: DFQATT and SNEGSKA (reference sequence). The CDR3 runs to 12 residues. Germline trimming cut 6 bases from V and 4 bases from J; bases unmatched to any gene: 4. Findings and caveats of the study: Out-of-frame alpha sequences common to twins exhibited a surplus of low generation probability. Conclusions were drawn cross-sectionally by statistical analysis, without following the same donors.

TCRdb reanalysed the 5' RACE reads using MiXCR and keeps one entry per CDR3 protein. The sample has 700,000 or so distinct CDR3 sequences, over 8.5% seen once. Separately, the same data were catalogued under a study of yellow fever vaccine responses in identical twins.

The chain links TRBV20-1 to TRBJ2-3; 7 bases line up with TRBD2. Sequencing was done on a sample of PBMCs. The sequence came from a woman younger than 30 in good health. CDR3 sequence (DNA): TGCAGTGCCCACCTAGCGGCAGATACGCAGTATTTT. This encodes CSAHLAADTQYF.